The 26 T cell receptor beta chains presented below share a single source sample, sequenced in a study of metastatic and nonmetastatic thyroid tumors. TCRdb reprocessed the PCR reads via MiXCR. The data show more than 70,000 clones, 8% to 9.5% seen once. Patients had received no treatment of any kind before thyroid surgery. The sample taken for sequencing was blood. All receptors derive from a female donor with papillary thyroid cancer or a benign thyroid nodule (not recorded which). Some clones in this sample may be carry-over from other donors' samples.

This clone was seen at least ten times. The CDR3 protein is CASSYEAWGYNSPLHF. The CDR3 DNA reads as TGTGCCAGCAGTTACGAGGCCTGGGGCTATAATTCACCCCTCCACTTT. V and J are TRBV6-5 and TRBJ1-6; D not resolved. Germline values: CDR1 MNHEY, CDR2 SVGAGI. V was trimmed by 2 bases and J by 3 bases, leaving 11 bases between them. CDR3 length equals 16 residues.

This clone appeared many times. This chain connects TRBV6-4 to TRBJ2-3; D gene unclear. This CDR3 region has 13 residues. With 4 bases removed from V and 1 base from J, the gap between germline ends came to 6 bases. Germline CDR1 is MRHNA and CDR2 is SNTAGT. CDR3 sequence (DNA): TGTGCCAGCAGTGTAATAGGCACAGATACGCAGTATTTT. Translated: CASSVIGTDTQYF.

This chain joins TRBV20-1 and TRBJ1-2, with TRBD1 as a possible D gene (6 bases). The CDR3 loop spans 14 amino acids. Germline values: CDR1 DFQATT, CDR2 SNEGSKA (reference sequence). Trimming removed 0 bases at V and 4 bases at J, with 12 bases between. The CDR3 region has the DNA TGCAGTGCTAGAGAGACAGGTCGGGTCTATGGCTACACCTTC. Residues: CSARETGRVYGYTF.

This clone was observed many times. This CDR3 is CASSQDEENSYEQYF. The CDR3 region has the DNA TGTGCCAGCAGCCAAGATGAGGAAAACTCCTACGAGCAGTACTTC. V and J are TRBV4-2 and TRBJ2-7, with no clear D. This CDR3 comprises 15 residues. The V gene's germline CDR1 is LGHNA and CDR2 YNFKEQ. The germline V and J ends were trimmed by 0 bases and 0 bases, with 9 bases remaining between them.

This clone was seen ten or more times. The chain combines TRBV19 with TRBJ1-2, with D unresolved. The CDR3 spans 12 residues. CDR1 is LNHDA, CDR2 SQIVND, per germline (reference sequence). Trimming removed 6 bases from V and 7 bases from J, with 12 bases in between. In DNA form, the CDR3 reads TGTGCCAGTAGCCCCGGGGTTCGTGGCTACACCTTC. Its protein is CASSPGVRGYTF.

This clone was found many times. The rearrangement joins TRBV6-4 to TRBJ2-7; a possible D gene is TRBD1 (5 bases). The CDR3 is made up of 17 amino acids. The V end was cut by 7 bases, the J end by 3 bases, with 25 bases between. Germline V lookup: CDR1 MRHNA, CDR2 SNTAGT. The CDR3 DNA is TGTGCCAGCACCCCCGGAGCCAGGGCGCGCCCCGACTACGAGCAGTACTTC. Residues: CASTPGARARPDYEQYF.

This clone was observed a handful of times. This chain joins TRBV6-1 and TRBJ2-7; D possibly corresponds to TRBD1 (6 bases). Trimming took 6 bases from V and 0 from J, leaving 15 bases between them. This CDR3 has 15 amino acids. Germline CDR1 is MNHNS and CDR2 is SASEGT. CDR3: CASRRRQESSYEQYF. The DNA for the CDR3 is TGTGCCAGCAGGCGAAGACAGGAGAGCTCCTACGAGCAGTACTTC.

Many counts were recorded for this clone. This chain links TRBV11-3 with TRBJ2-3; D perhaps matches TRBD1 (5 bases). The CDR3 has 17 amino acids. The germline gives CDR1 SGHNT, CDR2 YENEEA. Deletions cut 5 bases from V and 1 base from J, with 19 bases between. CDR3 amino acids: CASSVARQTKGTDTQYF. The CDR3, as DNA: TGTGCCAGCAGCGTGGCAAGACAGACAAAAGGCACAGATACGCAGTATTTT.

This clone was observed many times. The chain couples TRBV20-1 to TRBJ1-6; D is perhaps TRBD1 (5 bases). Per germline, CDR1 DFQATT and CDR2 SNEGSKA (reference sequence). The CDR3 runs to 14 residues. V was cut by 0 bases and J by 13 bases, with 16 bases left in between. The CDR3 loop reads CSARDMQGSWPLHF. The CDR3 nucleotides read TGCAGTGCTAGAGATATGCAGGGAAGTTGGCCCCTCCACTTT.

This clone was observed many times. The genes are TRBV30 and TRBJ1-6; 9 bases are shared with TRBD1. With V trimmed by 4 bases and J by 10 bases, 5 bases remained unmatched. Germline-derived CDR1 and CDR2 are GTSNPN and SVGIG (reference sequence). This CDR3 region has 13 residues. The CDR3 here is CAWTRDRVSPLHF. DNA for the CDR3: TGTGCCTGGACCCGGGACAGGGTCTCACCCCTCCACTTT.

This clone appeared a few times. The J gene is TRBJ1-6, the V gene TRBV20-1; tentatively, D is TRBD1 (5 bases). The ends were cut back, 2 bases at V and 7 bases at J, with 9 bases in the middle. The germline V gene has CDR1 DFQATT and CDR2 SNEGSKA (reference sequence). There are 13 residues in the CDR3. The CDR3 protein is CSARQGANSPLHF. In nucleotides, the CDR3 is TGCAGTGCTAGACAGGGCGCGAATTCACCCCTCCACTTT.

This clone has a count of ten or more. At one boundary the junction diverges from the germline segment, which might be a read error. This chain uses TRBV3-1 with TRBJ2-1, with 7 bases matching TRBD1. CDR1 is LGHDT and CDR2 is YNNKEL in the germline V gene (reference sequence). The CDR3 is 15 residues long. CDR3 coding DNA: TGTGCCAGCGGCCACCGGGACAGATCCTACAATGAGCAGTTCTTC. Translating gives CASGHRDRSYNEQFF.

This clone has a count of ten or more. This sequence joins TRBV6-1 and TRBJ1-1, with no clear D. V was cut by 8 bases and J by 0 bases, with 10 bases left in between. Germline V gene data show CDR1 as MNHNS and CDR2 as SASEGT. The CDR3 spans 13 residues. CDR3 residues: CASRRGMNTEAFF. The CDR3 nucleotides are TGTGCCAGCCGAAGAGGGATGAACACTGAAGCTTTCTTT.

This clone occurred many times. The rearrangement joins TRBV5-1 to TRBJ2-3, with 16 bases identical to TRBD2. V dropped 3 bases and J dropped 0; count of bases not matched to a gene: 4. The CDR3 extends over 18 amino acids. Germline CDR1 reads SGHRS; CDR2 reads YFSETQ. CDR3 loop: CASSSGLAGGRSTDTQYF. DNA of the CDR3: TGCGCCAGCAGCTCGGGACTAGCGGGGGGGCGAAGCACAGATACGCAGTATTTT.

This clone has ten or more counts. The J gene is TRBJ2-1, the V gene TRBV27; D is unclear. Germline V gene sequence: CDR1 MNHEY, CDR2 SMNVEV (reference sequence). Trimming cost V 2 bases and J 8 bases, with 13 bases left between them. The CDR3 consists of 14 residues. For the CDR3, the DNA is TGTGCCAGCAGTTTAAGGGTGCAGGTGCATGAGCAGTTCTTC. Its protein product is CASSLRVQVHEQFF.

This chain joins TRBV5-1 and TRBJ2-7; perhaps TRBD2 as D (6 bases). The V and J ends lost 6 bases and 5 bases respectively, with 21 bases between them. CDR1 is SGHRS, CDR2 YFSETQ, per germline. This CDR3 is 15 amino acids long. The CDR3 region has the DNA TGCGCCAGCATCCTGGCCTGGAGGGCCCACGACGAGCAGTACTTC. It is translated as CASILAWRAHDEQYF.

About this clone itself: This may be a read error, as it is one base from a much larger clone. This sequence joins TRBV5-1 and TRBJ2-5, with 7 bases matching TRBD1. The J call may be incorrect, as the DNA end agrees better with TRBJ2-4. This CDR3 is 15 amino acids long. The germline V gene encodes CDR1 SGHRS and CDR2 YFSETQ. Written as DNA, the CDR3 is TGCGCCAGCAGCATAGGGACAGCCGTCTTTGACATTCAGTACTTC. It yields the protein CASSIGTAVFDIQYF.

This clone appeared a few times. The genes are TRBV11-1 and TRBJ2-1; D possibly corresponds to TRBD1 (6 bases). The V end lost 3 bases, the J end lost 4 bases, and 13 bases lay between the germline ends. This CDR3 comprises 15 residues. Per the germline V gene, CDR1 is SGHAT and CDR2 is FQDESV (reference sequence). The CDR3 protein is CASSFGQIPYNEQFF. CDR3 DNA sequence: TGTGCCAGCAGCTTCGGACAGATCCCTTACAATGAGCAGTTCTTC. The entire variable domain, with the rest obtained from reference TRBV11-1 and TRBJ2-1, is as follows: EAEVAQSPRYKITEKSQAVAFWCDPISGHATLYWYRQILGQGPELLVQFQDESVVDDSQLPKDRFSAERLKGVDSTLKIQPAELGDSAMYLCASSFGQIPYNEQFFGPGTRLTVL.

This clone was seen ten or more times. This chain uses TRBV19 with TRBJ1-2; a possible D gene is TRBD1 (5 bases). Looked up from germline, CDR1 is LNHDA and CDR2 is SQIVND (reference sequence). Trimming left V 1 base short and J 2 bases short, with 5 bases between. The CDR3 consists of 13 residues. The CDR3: CASSIGGNYGYTF. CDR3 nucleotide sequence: TGTGCCAGTAGTATAGGGGGGAACTATGGCTACACCTTC.

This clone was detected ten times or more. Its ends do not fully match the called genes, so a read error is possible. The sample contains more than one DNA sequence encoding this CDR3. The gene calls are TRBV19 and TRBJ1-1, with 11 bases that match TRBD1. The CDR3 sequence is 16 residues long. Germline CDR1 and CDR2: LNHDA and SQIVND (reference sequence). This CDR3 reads CASSPGQGAMNTEAFF. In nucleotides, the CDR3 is TGTGCCAGTAGCCCCGGACAGGGGGCGATGAACACTGAAGCTTTTTTT.

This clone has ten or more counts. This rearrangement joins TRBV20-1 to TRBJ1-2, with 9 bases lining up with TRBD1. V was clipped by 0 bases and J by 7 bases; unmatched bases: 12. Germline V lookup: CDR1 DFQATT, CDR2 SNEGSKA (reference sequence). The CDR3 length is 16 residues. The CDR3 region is CSARDHLMGQGFGYTF. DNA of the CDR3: TGCAGTGCTAGAGATCATTTGATGGGACAGGGTTTTGGCTACACCTTC.

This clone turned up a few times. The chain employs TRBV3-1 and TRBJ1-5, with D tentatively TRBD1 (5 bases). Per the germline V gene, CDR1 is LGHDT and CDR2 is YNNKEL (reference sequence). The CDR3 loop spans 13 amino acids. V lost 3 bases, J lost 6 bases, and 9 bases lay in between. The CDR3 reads CASSQGLGQPQHF. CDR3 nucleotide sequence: TGTGCCAGCAGCCAGGGGCTGGGTCAGCCCCAGCATTTT.

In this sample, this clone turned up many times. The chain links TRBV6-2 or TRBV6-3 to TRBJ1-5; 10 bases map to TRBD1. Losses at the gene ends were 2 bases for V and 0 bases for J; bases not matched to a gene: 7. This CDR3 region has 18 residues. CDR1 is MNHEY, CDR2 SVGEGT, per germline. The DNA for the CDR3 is TGTGCCAGCAGTTACCCCCGGGACAGGGGATTTAGCAATCAGCCCCAGCATTTT. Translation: CASSYPRDRGFSNQPQHF.

CDR3 bases: TGCAGTGCTGGACAATATAGCAATCAGCCCCAGCATTTT. Translating gives CSAGQYSNQPQHF. The V and J genes are TRBV20-1 and TRBJ1-5; D perhaps matches TRBD1 (5 bases). Between the trimmed V and J ends, which lost 5 bases and 0 bases, there was a span of 8 bases. This CDR3 contains 13 residues. Germline CDR1 is DFQATT and CDR2 is SNEGSKA (reference sequence).

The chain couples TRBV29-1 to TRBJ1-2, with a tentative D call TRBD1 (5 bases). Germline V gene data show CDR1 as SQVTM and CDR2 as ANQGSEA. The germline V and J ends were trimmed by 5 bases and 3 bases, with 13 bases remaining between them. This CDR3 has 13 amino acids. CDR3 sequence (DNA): TGCAGCGTTAAGCTCCCGACAGACTATGGCTACACCTTC. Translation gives CSVKLPTDYGYTF.

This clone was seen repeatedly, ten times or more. CDR3: CASIGTSANNEQFF. The CDR3, as DNA: TGTGCCAGCATCGGGACTAGCGCGAACAATGAGCAGTTCTTC. The chain employs TRBV2 and TRBJ2-1; 10 bases match TRBD2. The germline V gene encodes CDR1 SNHLY and CDR2 FYNNEI. The CDR3 extends over 14 amino acids. V shed 7 bases and J 5 bases; nucleotides not matched to a gene: 5.